Listed below are T cell receptor beta chains from one sample, sequenced in a study of cytomegalovirus exposure and HLA in healthy donors. Profiling relied on immunoSEQ multiplex PCR, and the TCRdb table lists in-frame clones only, not all of them. The data contain 150,000 or so clones, approximately 69% of them singletons. Sample: PBMCs. These TCRs come from a man aged 25 to 45 in good health and CMV-seronegative. CDR3s include the opening cysteine and the closing phenylalanine or tryptophan. The D gene is left open where the match is weak. The size field is filled for only some rows; it gives once, few, many or a size class.

CDR3 protein | CDR3 DNA | V gene | clone size | J gene | D gene
CASARDSATNEQFF | TGTGCCAGCGCTAGGGACTCAGCAACAAATGAGCAGTTCTTC | TRBV6-4 | NA | TRBJ2-1 | NA
CASSDRDRGESPLHF | TGTGCCAGCAGTGATAGGGACAGGGGGGAATCACCCCTCCACTTT | TRBV6-1 | once | TRBJ1-6 | TRBD1
CAWNLGAVGTDTQYF | TGTGCCTGGAATTTGGGGGCGGTGGGCACAGATACGCAGTATTTT | TRBV30 | NA | TRBJ2-3 | NA
CATSREIEGSSYNEQFF | TGTGCCACCAGCAGAGAAATTGAAGGGAGCTCCTACAATGAGCAGTTCTTC | TRBV15 | NA | TRBJ2-1 | NA
CASRGGQASTDTQYF | TGTGCCAGCAGGGGGGGACAGGCAAGCACAGATACGCAGTATTTT | TRBV5-4 | NA | TRBJ2-3 | TRBD1
CASSPLTGTEAFF | TGTGCCAGCTCACCCCTTACAGGGACTGAAGCTTTCTTT | TRBV18 | NA | TRBJ1-1 | NA
CASSQLAGGPRNYF | TGCGCCAGCAGCCAACTAGCGGGGGGACCCAGGAATTACTTC | TRBV4-1 | NA | TRBJ2-5 | TRBD2
CASSGFSGNQPQHF | TGTGCCAGCAGTGGATTCTCAGGGAACCAGCCCCAGCATTTT | TRBV6-1 | NA | TRBJ1-5 | NA
CASSLGSQGAYEQFF | TGTGCCAGCAGCTTAGGGAGTCAGGGGGCCTATGAGCAGTTCTTC | TRBV7-9 | NA | TRBJ2-1 | TRBD1
CASLPDRFTNYGYTF | TGTGCCAGCTTGCCGGACAGGTTTACTAACTATGGCTACACCTTC | TRBV6-5 | NA | TRBJ1-2 | TRBD1
CASSPQNEQFF | TGTGCCAGCTCACCCCAAAATGAGCAGTTCTTC | TRBV18 | NA | TRBJ2-1 | NA
CSVLTSGGTNEQFF | TGCAGCGTTCTTACTAGCGGGGGTACCAATGAGCAGTTCTTC | TRBV29-1 | NA | TRBJ2-1 | TRBD2
CASSTWGRDGANVLTF | TGTGCCAGCAGCACATGGGGGAGGGACGGGGCCAACGTCCTGACTTTC | TRBV21-1 | NA | TRBJ2-6 | NA
CASNRADTEAFF | TGTGCCAGCAACAGGGCGGACACTGAAGCTTTCTTT | TRBV2 | few | TRBJ1-1 | NA
CASSLGGTAIHYEQYF | TGCGCCAGCAGCTTGGGGGGGACAGCCATCCACTACGAGCAGTACTTC | TRBV5-1 | NA | TRBJ2-7 | TRBD1
CASSFGTGITNEKLFF | TGTGCCAGCAGCTTTGGGACAGGGATAACTAATGAAAAACTGTTTTTT | TRBV7-9 | NA | TRBJ1-4 | TRBD1
CASSGLGRGGLNEQFF | TGTGCCAGCAGCGGGCTAGGGCGGGGGGGCCTCAATGAGCAGTTCTTC | TRBV28 | NA | TRBJ2-1 | TRBD2
CASSFGQGNYEQYF | TGTGCCAGCAGCTTCGGACAGGGGAACTACGAGCAGTACTTC | TRBV7-2 | once | TRBJ2-7 | TRBD1
CASSPSGTAYGYTF | TGTGCCAGCAGTCCGTCGGGGACAGCCTATGGCTACACCTTC | TRBV28 | NA | TRBJ1-2 | TRBD1
CASSTGGDDTQYF | TGCGCCAGTTCGACAGGGGGCGACGATACGCAGTATTTT | TRBV5-1 | NA | TRBJ2-3 | TRBD1
CAISSVWESTGELFF | TGTGCCATCAGTTCGGTGTGGGAGTCCACCGGGGAGCTGTTTTTT | TRBV10-3 | NA | TRBJ2-2 | NA
CASSSDRDTYEQYF | TGTGCCAGCAGTTCGGACAGGGATACCTACGAGCAGTACTTC | TRBV6-5 | NA | TRBJ2-7 | TRBD1
CASSGGTDNSPLHF | TGTGCCAGCAGTGGCGGGACAGATAATTCACCCCTCCACTTT | TRBV6-6 | NA | TRBJ1-6 | TRBD1
CASRGGDRGQETQYF | TGTGCCAGCAGGGGGGGAGACAGGGGACAAGAGACCCAGTACTTC | TRBV25-1 | once | TRBJ2-5 | TRBD1
CASSRVPEIYNEQFF | TGTGCCAGCAGCCGGGTGCCGGAGATCTACAATGAGCAGTTCTTC | TRBV7-8 | NA | TRBJ2-1 | NA
CASSPGTEEQYF | TGTGCCAGCTCACCAGGGACAGAAGAGCAGTACTTC | TRBV18 | NA | TRBJ2-7 | TRBD1
CASSQEEASASYEQYF | TGTGCCAGCAGCCAAGAAGAGGCTAGCGCCTCCTACGAGCAGTACTTC | TRBV4-2 | NA | TRBJ2-7 | NA
CASSRTELQGPEAFF | TGTGCCAGCAGCCGGACCGAATTACAGGGTCCTGAAGCTTTCTTT | TRBV4-2 | NA | TRBJ1-1 | NA
CASSSGRGLITGNTIYF | TGTGCCAGCAGTAGCGGCAGGGGGCTGATCACCGGAAACACCATATATTTT | TRBV2 | NA | TRBJ1-3 | TRBD1
CASSPRGPAREAFF | TGTGCCAGCAGCCCCAGGGGGCCGGCACGTGAAGCTTTCTTT | TRBV6-6 | NA | TRBJ1-1 | TRBD1
CASSRGSSTRTDTQYF | TGCGCCAGCAGTCGCGGGTCTAGCACCCGCACAGATACGCAGTATTTT | TRBV5-1 | NA | TRBJ2-3 | NA
CASSEQGPIPGAFF | TGTGCCAGCAGTGAACAGGGTCCAATCCCCGGGGCTTTCTTT | TRBV6-5 | NA | TRBJ1-1 | NA
CASSLVAGGEGYTF | TGCGCCAGCAGCTTGGTAGCAGGGGGCGAAGGCTACACCTTC | TRBV5-1 | NA | TRBJ1-2 | TRBD1
CASSLNGQGSTEAFF | TGTGCCAGCAGTCTTAACGGACAGGGTAGCACTGAAGCTTTCTTT | TRBV27 | NA | TRBJ1-1 | TRBD1
CASSRGTGEYEQYF | TGCGCCAGCAGCCGGGGGACAGGGGAATACGAGCAGTACTTC | TRBV4-3 | NA | TRBJ2-7 | TRBD1
CASSEALLRDQPQHF | TGTGCCAGCAGTGAAGCGCTTCTGAGGGATCAGCCCCAGCATTTT | TRBV2 | NA | TRBJ1-5 | NA
CASSMTQGAGETQYF | TGTGCCAGTAGTATGACGCAGGGGGCAGGAGAGACCCAGTACTTC | TRBV19 | NA | TRBJ2-5 | TRBD1
CASSFFPGTGELFF | TGTGCCAGCAGCTTTTTCCCGGGCACCGGGGAGCTGTTTTTT | TRBV7-9 | NA | TRBJ2-2 | NA
CASSQEGGFTGELFF | TGTGCCAGCAGCCAAGAAGGGGGTTTCACCGGGGAGCTGTTTTTT | TRBV4-2 | NA | TRBJ2-2 | NA
CASSPEGRGGYEQYF | TGCGCCAGCAGCCCCGAGGGACGGGGGGGCTACGAGCAGTACTTC | TRBV4-1 | many | TRBJ2-7 | TRBD2
CASSIFWQGAVNEQYF | TGTGCCAGTAGTATTTTCTGGCAGGGGGCGGTTAACGAGCAGTACTTC | TRBV19 | few | TRBJ2-7 | TRBD1
CASSMGQVSYQPQHF | TGTGCCAGTAGTATGGGACAGGTGTCCTATCAGCCCCAGCATTTT | TRBV19 | few | TRBJ1-5 | TRBD1
CASSLGDRGAFF | TGTGCCAGCAGCTTAGGGGACAGGGGCGCTTTCTTT | TRBV7-9 | NA | TRBJ1-1 | TRBD1
CASSLAGDRFYEQYF | TGTGCCAGCAGCTTAGCGGGGGACAGATTCTACGAGCAGTACTTC | TRBV7-9 | NA | TRBJ2-7 | TRBD1
CASSNTGVNEQFF | TGCGCCAGCAGCAACACAGGGGTCAATGAGCAGTTCTTC | TRBV5-1 | NA | TRBJ2-1 | TRBD1
CATSRDRGSGANVLTF | TGTGCCACCAGCAGAGATCGGGGCTCTGGGGCCAACGTCCTGACTTTC | TRBV15 | few | TRBJ2-6 | NA
CASSQEGTVNSPLHF | TGCGCCAGCAGCCAAGAGGGGACAGTTAATTCACCCCTCCACTTT | TRBV4-1 | NA | TRBJ1-6 | TRBD1
CASREGGYGYTF | TGTGCCAGCAGGGAGGGAGGCTATGGCTACACCTTC | TRBV6-5 | NA | TRBJ1-2 | NA
CASSFGQRGTYEQYF | TGCGCCAGCAGCTTCGGCCAGCGGGGGACTTACGAGCAGTACTTC | TRBV5-1 | NA | TRBJ2-7 | TRBD2
CASSLEGGAEETQYF | TGTGCCAGCAGTTTAGAGGGGGGGGCCGAAGAGACCCAGTACTTC | TRBV28 | NA | TRBJ2-5 | NA
CASTGGTNSGELFF | TGTGCCAGTACAGGGGGTACTAATTCCGGGGAGCTGTTTTTT | TRBV10-3 | NA | TRBJ2-2 | TRBD1
CASSDGTRGYNEQFF | TGTGCCAGCAGTGACGGGACTAGGGGCTACAATGAGCAGTTCTTC | TRBV2 | NA | TRBJ2-1 | TRBD2
CASSATDRGDSPLHF | TGTGCCAGCAGCGCGACGGACAGGGGCGATTCACCCCTCCACTTT | TRBV9 | NA | TRBJ1-6 | TRBD1
CASSLGGVNTEAFF | TGTGCCAGCAGCTTAGGAGGGGTGAACACTGAAGCTTTCTTT | TRBV7-3 | few | TRBJ1-1 | NA
CASSPDMNTEAFF | TGTGCCAGCTCACCAGACATGAACACTGAAGCTTTCTTT | TRBV18 | NA | TRBJ1-1 | NA